This T cell receptor (beta chain) appears in the sequencing data of a study of cytomegalovirus exposure and HLA in healthy donors. Overall study findings and caveats: Earlier results showed most TCR beta V segments being productive about 87% or about 30% of the time. Compared with the approximately 680-donor mean, an Asian-associated ancestry cluster reportedly had fewer N-insertions, according to a later analysis.

From germline, CDR1 is SGHRS and CDR2 YFSETQ. The CDR3 is 13 residues long. Trimming left V 5 bases short and J 2 bases short, with 10 bases between. Primers for the PCR totalled 60 Vbeta and 13 Jbeta. Sequencing was performed with immunoSEQ multiplex PCR; in TCRdb, only in-frame clones are kept and a portion is missing. There are approximately 78,000 clones in the sample; roughly 80% occur only once, and roughly 2.3% lies in the top ten. To note about this clone: The antigen is undetermined.

The V gene is TRBV5-1, the J gene TRBJ1-2; possible D gene TRBD1, 6 bases. The specimen sequenced was PBMCs. This TCR was sampled from a woman between 50 and 59 years old in good health and CMV-seronegative. CDR3 loop: CASRTGSNYGYTF. The CDR3 bases are TGCGCCAGCAGAACAGGGTCCAACTATGGCTACACCTTC.